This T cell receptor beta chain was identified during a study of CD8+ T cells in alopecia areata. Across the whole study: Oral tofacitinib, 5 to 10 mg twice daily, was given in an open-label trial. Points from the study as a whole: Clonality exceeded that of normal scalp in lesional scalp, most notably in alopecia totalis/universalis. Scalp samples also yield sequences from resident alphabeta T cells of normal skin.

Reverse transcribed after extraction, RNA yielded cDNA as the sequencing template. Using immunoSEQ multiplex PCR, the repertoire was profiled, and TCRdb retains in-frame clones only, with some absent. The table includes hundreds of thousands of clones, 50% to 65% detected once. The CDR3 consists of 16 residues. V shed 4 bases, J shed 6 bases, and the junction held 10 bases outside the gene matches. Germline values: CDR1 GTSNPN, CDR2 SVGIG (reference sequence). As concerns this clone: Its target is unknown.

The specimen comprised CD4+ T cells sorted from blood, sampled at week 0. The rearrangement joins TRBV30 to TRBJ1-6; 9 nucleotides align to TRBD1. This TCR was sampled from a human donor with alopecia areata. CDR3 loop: CAWTLPGTGLNSPLHF. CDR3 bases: TGTGCCTGGACTCTACCCGGGACAGGGCTTAATTCACCCCTCCACTTT.